This T cell receptor beta chain was recorded in a study of neurological immune-mediated disorders. Regarding the study as a whole: Multiple sclerosis, the disease with the least TCR clonal expansion, fell below healthy controls, whereas HTLV-1-associated myelopathy showed the most. Private repertoires in all groups were suggested by the absence of shared CDR3 amino acid sequences among expanded clones across subjects.

The table lists this clonotype with many counts. No antigen is known for it. MiXCR, run by TCRdb on the 5' RACE reads, gives a single entry per CDR3 protein. The sample includes some 54,000 distinct CDR3 sequences, around 10% seen only once; the top ten take more than 6.5%. Time point specified: longitudinal time-point 1 (baseline). A total of 2 million PBMCs stored at -80 degrees C provided the unsorted libraries. Sequencing was performed on PBMCs. The receptor was isolated from a male donor with HTLV-1-associated myelopathy (HAM/TSP).

The CDR3, as DNA: TGCAGTGCTAGACACAGGGGGTCTTACAATGAGCAGTTCTTC. As protein: CSARHRGSYNEQFF. The rearrangement joins TRBV20-1 to TRBJ2-1; 8 bases align to TRBD1. CDR1 is DFQATT and CDR2 is SNEGSKA in the germline V gene (reference sequence). V lost 2 bases, J lost 4 bases, and 4 bases stayed unmatched. CDR3 length: 14 amino acids.